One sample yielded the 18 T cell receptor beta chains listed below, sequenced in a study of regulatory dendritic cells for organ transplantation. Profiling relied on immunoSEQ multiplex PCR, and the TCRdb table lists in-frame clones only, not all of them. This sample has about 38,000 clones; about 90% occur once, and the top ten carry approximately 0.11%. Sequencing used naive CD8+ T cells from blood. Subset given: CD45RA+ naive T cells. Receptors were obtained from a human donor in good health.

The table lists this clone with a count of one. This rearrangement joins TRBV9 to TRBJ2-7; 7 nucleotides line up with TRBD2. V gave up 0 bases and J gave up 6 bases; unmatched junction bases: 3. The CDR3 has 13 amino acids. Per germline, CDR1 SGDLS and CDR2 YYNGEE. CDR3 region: CASSVGGGTEQYF. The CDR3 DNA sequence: TGTGCCAGCAGCGTAGGGGGAGGGACCGAGCAGTACTTC.

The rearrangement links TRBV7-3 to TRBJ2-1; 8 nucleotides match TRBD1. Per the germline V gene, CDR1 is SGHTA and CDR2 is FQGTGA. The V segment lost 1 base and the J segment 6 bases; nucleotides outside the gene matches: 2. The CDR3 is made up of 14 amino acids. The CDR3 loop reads CASSLIGQGNEQFF. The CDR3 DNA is TGTGCCAGCAGCTTAATAGGACAGGGCAATGAGCAGTTCTTC.

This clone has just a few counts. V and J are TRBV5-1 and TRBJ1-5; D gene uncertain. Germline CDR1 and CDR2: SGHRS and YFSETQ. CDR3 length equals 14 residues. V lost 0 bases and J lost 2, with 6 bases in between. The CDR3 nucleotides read TGCGCCAGCAGCTTGGTAGTCGGCAATCAGCCCCAGCATTTT. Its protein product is CASSLVVGNQPQHF.

The CDR3 nucleotides are TGTGCCAGCAGCTTATGGCAGAGCGAGCAGTACTTC. Encoded protein: CASSLWQSEQYF. The gene calls are TRBV7-2 and TRBJ2-7; no clear D gene. CDR1 is SGHTA, CDR2 FQGNSA, per germline. With 2 bases removed from V and 6 bases from J, the gap between germline ends came to 8 bases. This CDR3 is 12 amino acids long.

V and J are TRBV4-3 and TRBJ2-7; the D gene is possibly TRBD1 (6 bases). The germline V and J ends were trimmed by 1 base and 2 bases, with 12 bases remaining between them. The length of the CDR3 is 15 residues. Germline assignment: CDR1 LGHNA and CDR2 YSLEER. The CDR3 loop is CASSQVRTVAYEQYF. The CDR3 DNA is TGCGCCAGCAGCCAAGTCAGGACAGTAGCCTACGAGCAGTACTTC.

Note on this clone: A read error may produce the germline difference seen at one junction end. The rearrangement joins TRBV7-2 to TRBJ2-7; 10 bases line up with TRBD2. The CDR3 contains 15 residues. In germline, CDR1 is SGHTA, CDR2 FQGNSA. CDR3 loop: CASSIAGGITYEQYF. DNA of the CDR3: TGTGCCAGCAGCATAGCGGGAGGTATAACCTACGAGCAGTACTTC.

The CDR3 loop reads CASSHLSVPRAPNTEAFF. The CDR3 DNA follows: TGCGCCAGCAGCCACCTTTCCGTGCCCCGAGCCCCGAACACTGAAGCTTTCTTT. The chain couples TRBV4-1 to TRBJ1-1, with D uncertain. CDR1 and CDR2 (germline): MGHRA, YSYEKL. This CDR3 contains 18 residues. Trimming removed 3 bases at V and 1 base at J, with 21 bases between.

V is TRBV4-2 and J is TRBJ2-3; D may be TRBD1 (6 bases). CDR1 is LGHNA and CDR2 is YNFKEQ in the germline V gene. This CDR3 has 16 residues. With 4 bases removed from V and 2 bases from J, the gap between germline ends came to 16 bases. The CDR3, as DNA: TGTGCCAGCAGCCCTGAACAAGACAGGATCACAGATACGCAGTATTTT. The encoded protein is CASSPEQDRITDTQYF.

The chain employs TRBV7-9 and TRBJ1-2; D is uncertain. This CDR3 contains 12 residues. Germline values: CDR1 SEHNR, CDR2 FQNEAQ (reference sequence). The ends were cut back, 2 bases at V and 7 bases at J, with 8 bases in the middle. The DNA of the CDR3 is TGTGCCAGCAGCTTACCGGGCCGTGGCTACACCTTC. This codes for CASSLPGRGYTF.

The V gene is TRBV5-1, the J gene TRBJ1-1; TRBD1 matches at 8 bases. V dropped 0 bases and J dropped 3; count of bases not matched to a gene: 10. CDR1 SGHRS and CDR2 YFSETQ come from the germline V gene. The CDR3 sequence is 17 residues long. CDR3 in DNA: TGCGCCAGCAGCTTGGTACCTTCAGGGGGCGGTGACACTGAAGCTTTCTTT. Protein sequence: CASSLVPSGGGDTEAFF.

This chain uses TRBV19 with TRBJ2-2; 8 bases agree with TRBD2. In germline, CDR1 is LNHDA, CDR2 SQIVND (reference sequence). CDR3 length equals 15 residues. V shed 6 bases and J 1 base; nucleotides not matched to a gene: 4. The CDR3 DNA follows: TGTGCCAGTAGATGGAGCGGGGGGAACACCGGGGAGCTGTTTTTT. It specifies CASRWSGGNTGELFF.

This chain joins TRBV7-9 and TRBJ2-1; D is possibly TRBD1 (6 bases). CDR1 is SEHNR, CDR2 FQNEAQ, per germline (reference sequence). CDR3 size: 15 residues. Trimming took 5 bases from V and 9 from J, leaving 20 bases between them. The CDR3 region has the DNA TGTGCCAGCAGCCCGCCGGGACACAAGAGGGGTGAGCAGTTCTTC. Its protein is CASSPPGHKRGEQFF.

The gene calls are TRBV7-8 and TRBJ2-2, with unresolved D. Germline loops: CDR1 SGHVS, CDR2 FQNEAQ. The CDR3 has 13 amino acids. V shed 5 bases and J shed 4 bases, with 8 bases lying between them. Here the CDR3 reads CASSPVGTGELFF. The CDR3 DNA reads TGTGCCAGCAGCCCTGTTGGCACCGGGGAGCTGTTTTTT.

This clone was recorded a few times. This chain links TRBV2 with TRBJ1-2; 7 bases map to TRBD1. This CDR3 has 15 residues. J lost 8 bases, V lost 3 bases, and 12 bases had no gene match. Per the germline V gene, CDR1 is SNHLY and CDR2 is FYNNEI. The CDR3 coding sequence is TGTGCCAGCAGTGACGACAGGGATAGAATTAGGGGCTACACCTTC. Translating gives CASSDDRDRIRGYTF.

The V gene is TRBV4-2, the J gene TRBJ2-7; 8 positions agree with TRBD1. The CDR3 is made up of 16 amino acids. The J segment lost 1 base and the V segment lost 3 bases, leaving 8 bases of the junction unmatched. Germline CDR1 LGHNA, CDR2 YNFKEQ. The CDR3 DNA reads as TGTGCCAGCAGCCAGGCATATCGGGACAGGTCCTACGAGCAGTACTTC. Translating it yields CASSQAYRDRSYEQYF.

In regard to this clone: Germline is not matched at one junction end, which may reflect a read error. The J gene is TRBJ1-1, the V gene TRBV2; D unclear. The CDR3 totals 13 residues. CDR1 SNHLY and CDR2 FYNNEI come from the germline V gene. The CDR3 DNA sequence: TGTGCCAGCAGTGAGTTTCGCATAACTGAAGCTTCCTTT. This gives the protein CASSEFRITEASF.

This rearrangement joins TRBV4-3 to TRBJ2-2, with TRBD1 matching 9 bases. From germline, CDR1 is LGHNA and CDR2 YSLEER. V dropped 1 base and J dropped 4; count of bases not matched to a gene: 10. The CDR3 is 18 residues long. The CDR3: CASSQAPNRGRGTGELFF. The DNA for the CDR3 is TGCGCCAGCAGCCAAGCACCGAACAGGGGGCGCGGCACCGGGGAGCTGTTTTTT.

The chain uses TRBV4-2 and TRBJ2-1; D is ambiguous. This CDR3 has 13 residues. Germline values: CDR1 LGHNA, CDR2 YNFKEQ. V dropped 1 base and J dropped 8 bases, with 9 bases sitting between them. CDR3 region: CASSQVTLDEQFF. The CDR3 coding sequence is TGTGCCAGCAGCCAAGTCACTCTGGATGAGCAGTTCTTC.